Each of the 4 T cell receptor beta chains below was sequenced from the same sample in a study of T cell responses to AZD1222 COVID-19 vaccine. The protocol was immunoSEQ multiplex PCR, while the TCRdb copy is restricted to in-frame clones and leaves out a portion. The table lists more than 150,000 clones, 85% to 95% of them singletons, with roughly 2% in the top ten. The sequences come from peripheral blood, collected 28 days after the second AZD1222 dose. Every receptor here comes from an adult who received the AZD1222 COVID-19 vaccine.

The V call is TRBV18, the J call TRBJ2-1, with 15 bases lining up with TRBD2. V lost 6 bases to trimming and J lost 8 bases; unmatched junction nucleotides: 11. In germline, CDR1 is KGHSH, CDR2 LQKENI. There are 17 residues in the CDR3. The CDR3 reads CASSGGGLAGGADEQFF. CDR3 nucleotide sequence: TGTGCCAGCTCTGGTGGTGGACTAGCGGGAGGGGCCGATGAGCAGTTCTTC.

This rearrangement joins TRBV15 to TRBJ2-2; maybe TRBD1 (5 bases). The CDR3 consists of 14 residues. Germline CDR1 and CDR2: LNHNV and YYDKDF (reference sequence). V was clipped by 0 bases and J by 5 bases, with 7 bases between them. The CDR3 region is CATSRDRVTGELFF. CDR3 nucleotide sequence: TGTGCCACCAGCAGAGACAGGGTTACCGGGGAGCTGTTTTTT. Supplemented by reference TRBV15 and TRBJ2-2, the full variable domain reads DAMVIQNPRYQVTQFGKPVTLSCSQTLNHNVMYWYQQKSSQAPKLLFHYYDKDFNNEADTPDNFQSRRPNTSFCFLDIRSPGLGDTAMYLCATSRDRVTGELFFGEGSRLTVL.

The chain links TRBV6-5 to TRBJ2-7; 8 bases match TRBD2. Germline-derived CDR1 and CDR2 are MNHEY and SVGAGI. V lost 6 bases to trimming and J lost 2 bases; unmatched junction nucleotides: 6. The CDR3 covers 14 residues. The CDR3 DNA follows: TGTGCCAGCAGGATACTAGCGGACGCCTACGAGCAGTACTTC. It is translated as CASRILADAYEQYF.

This sequence joins TRBV30 and TRBJ2-7; TRBD2 matches at 13 bases. The V segment lost 4 bases and the J segment 4 bases; nucleotides outside the gene matches: 1. Germline CDR1 reads GTSNPN; CDR2 reads SVGIG (reference sequence). The CDR3 covers 13 residues. CDR3 amino acids: CAWKLAGGYEQYF. CDR3 bases: TGTGCCTGGAAACTAGCGGGAGGGTACGAGCAGTACTTC.